The rows below give T cell receptor beta chains drawn from one sample of a study of T cell responses to AZD1222 COVID-19 vaccine. Libraries were prepared by immunoSEQ multiplex PCR; TCRdb keeps only in-frame clonotypes and omits some of them. The sample contains 110,000 or so clones, 88% of which appear only once. Sample: peripheral blood, taken 28 days after the second AZD1222 dose. Receptors were obtained from an adult who received the AZD1222 COVID-19 vaccine. Both conserved end residues are part of each CDR3. Each record gives: D gene, J gene, V gene, CDR3 protein, CDR3 DNA. D genes are given only for firm matches.

. | TRBJ2-6 | TRBV21-1 | CASSKACSRPLNHSGANVLTF | TGTGCCAGCAGCAAAGCTTGTAGTAGACCCCTGAACCACTCTGGGGCCAACGTCCTGACTTTC
. | TRBJ2-3 | TRBV5-6 | CASSHFGADTQYF | TGTGCCAGCAGCCATTTCGGGGCAGATACGCAGTATTTT
. | TRBJ1-1 | TRBV11-2 | CASSLAGTEAFF | TGTGCCAGCAGCTTGGCAGGCACTGAAGCTTTCTTT
TRBD2 | TRBJ2-3 | TRBV4-3 | CASSQGARLAGTDTQYF | TGCGCCAGCAGCCAAGGGGCGAGACTAGCGGGCACAGATACGCAGTATTTT
TRBD2 | TRBJ2-7 | TRBV7-2 | CASSFGGRVYEQYF | TGTGCCAGCAGCTTCGGCGGGAGGGTATACGAGCAGTACTTC
. | TRBJ1-5 | TRBV19 | CASSALRVSNQPQHF | TGTGCCAGTAGTGCACTCCGGGTTAGCAATCAGCCCCAGCATTTT
. | TRBJ1-2 | TRBV19 | CASNIDRRYGYTF | TGTGCCAGTAATATAGACAGACGGTATGGCTACACCTTC
. | TRBJ2-3 | TRBV24-1 | CATSHSGTDTQYF | TGTGCCACCAGTCATTCAGGCACAGATACGCAGTATTTT
. | TRBJ2-7 | TRBV14 | CASSRAATYEQYF | TGTGCCAGCAGCCGCGCTGCTACCTACGAGCAGTACTTC
TRBD1 | TRBJ1-2 | TRBV19 | CASSIIPRDREAGYTF | TGTGCCAGTAGTATAATTCCTCGGGACAGGGAGGCTGGCTACACCTTC
. | TRBJ2-1 | TRBV5-6 | CASSLGKGYNEQFF | TGTGCCAGCAGCTTGGGGAAGGGTTACAATGAGCAGTTCTTC
. | TRBJ2-5 | TRBV3-1/TRBV3-2 | CASRRALGRQETQYF | TGTGCCAGCAGACGAGCTTTGGGACGACAAGAGACCCAGTACTTC
TRBD1 | TRBJ1-6 | TRBV28 | CASSSGQRYNSPLHF | TGTGCCAGCAGCTCGGGACAGAGATATAATTCACCCCTCCACTTT
. | TRBJ2-7 | TRBV7-8 | CASSLVRQTTYEQYF | TGTGCCAGCAGCTTAGTTCGGCAGACTACCTACGAGCAGTACTTC
. | TRBJ1-5 | TRBV25-1 | CASSDGGGFGQPQHF | TGTGCCAGCAGTGACGGGGGGGGCTTCGGGCAGCCCCAGCATTTT
. | TRBJ2-1 | TRBV11-3 | CASSLDAEGNEQFF | TGTGCCAGCAGCTTAGATGCCGAGGGTAATGAGCAGTTCTTC